This is a list of T cell receptor beta chains from one sample in a study of cytomegalovirus exposure and HLA in healthy donors. Method: immunoSEQ multiplex PCR; TCRdb's copy keeps in-frame clones and lacks some. In the table there are over 150,000 clones, roughly four fifths of which are singletons. Sequenced material: PBMCs. The receptors were sampled from a man aged 45-60 years in good health and CMV-seropositive. Both conserved end residues are part of each CDR3.

J gene	V gene	CDR3 protein
TRBJ2-7	TRBV29-1	CSAGTGQGSNEQYF
TRBJ2-1	TRBV11-1	CASSPKRLAGGGYNEQFF
TRBJ2-1	TRBV30	CAWTSGSSYNEQFF
TRBJ2-7	TRBV19	CASSGEGLEQYF
TRBJ2-1	TRBV7-3	CASSLSGGGNNEQFF
TRBJ2-7	TRBV5-5	CASSLAAGGAYEQYF
TRBJ1-1	TRBV4-3	CASSPRKQGYFDTEAFF
TRBJ1-2	TRBV30	CAWRIAPLGYTF
TRBJ1-2	TRBV30	CAYSQGANYGYTF
TRBJ1-1	TRBV5-1	CASKKTGVNTEAFF
TRBJ2-1	TRBV10-2	CASRDRGDEQFF
TRBJ1-6	TRBV5-4	CASSKGLQDNSPLHF
TRBJ1-5	TRBV21-1	CASNPVWANNQPQHF
TRBJ2-7	TRBV6-5	CANPTGDYEQYF
TRBJ2-1	TRBV9	CASSESGGAYNEQFF
TRBJ2-7	TRBV14	CASSQAKYETSGSYEQYF
TRBJ2-7	TRBV6-5	CASSWTSGSNEQYF
TRBJ2-5	TRBV19	CASSIGRGQETQYF
TRBJ2-5	TRBV11-3	CASSLGTSLLGQETQYF
TRBJ1-2	TRBV18	CASSPMDREDGYTF
TRBJ1-2	TRBV9	CASSVGGRSNYGYTF
.	TRBV7-2	CASSSRGNYEQYF
TRBJ1-3	TRBV7-6	CASSLAGEGNTIYF
TRBJ1-1	TRBV7-2	CASSLHGQGQGEAFF
TRBJ1-2	TRBV7-7	CASSLGTGELWVGCYTF
TRBJ2-2	TRBV6-5	CASSYSSRGNTGELFF
TRBJ2-2	TRBV6-4	CASSELAGGTGELFF
TRBJ2-1	TRBV28	CASSPMGAQFF
TRBJ2-2	TRBV5-4	CASSSVRGANTGELFF
TRBJ2-1	TRBV18	CASSPPVSSYNEQFF
TRBJ1-4	TRBV4-3	CASSQDPGQSEKLFF
TRBJ2-5	TRBV5-1	CASSTRSRETQYF